The following is a TCR beta chain sequence with its context. Its antigen is undetermined. Cells sorted as Tregs were CD4+, CD25+ and CD127-/low. Study conclusions and caveats: The larger-cohort validation was restricted to a single TCR beta V-J rearrangement rather than whole repertoires.

After constant-region reverse-primer amplification, full-length variable regions underwent semi-nested PCR with Nested Universal Primer A. TCRdb independently ran MiXCR on the 5' RACE reads; one entry per CDR3 protein. The sample lists about 43,000 distinct CDR3 sequences; 22% were seen once. Sequenced input: Tregs sorted from a lymph node. This TCR was sampled from a female donor with breast cancer.

The CDR3 nucleotides are TGTGCCTCCCACCGAACGGGACTAGCAGACAATGAGCAGTTCTTC. Residues: CASHRTGLADNEQFF. The J gene is TRBJ2-1, the V gene TRBV19; 9 nucleotides match TRBD2. The V gene's germline CDR1 is LNHDA and CDR2 SQIVND (reference sequence). The CDR3 is 15 amino acids. V lost 11 bases and J lost 5; bases outside the gene matches: 13.